This T cell receptor (beta chain) comes out of a study of cytomegalovirus exposure and HLA in healthy donors. Study at large: When 300 to 500 donors were genotyped, roughly 80% of them were found to fall in the Caucasian-associated ancestry cluster. General study findings and limits: The classifier reportedly diagnosed cytomegalovirus status with high specificity and sensitivity. TCR beta chain V- and J-gene trimming was linked, in a later analysis, to a missense variant in DCLRE1C. The authors listed 164 TCR beta chains as cytomegalovirus-associated.

In regard to this clone: Its antigen is as yet unknown.

With 60 Vbeta and 13 Jbeta primers, the PCR was carried out. Measured with immunoSEQ multiplex PCR; TCRdb has only the in-frame clones, and not every one. The table records approximately 100,000 clones, about 89% of them present only once. The clonotype comes from a man aged 25-45 years in good health and CMV-seropositive. Sequenced input: PBMCs.

CDR3 DNA sequence: TGTGCCAGCAGCTCCGGACTAGCGGGAGGGCAAGAGACCCAGTACTTC. Protein product: CASSSGLAGGQETQYF. The chain links TRBV11-2 to TRBJ2-5; TRBD2 matches at 15 bases. The junction had 2 bases not matched to a gene; V was cut back by 4 bases and J by 2 bases. This CDR3 comprises 16 residues. Per the germline V gene, CDR1 is SGHAT and CDR2 is FQNNGV.